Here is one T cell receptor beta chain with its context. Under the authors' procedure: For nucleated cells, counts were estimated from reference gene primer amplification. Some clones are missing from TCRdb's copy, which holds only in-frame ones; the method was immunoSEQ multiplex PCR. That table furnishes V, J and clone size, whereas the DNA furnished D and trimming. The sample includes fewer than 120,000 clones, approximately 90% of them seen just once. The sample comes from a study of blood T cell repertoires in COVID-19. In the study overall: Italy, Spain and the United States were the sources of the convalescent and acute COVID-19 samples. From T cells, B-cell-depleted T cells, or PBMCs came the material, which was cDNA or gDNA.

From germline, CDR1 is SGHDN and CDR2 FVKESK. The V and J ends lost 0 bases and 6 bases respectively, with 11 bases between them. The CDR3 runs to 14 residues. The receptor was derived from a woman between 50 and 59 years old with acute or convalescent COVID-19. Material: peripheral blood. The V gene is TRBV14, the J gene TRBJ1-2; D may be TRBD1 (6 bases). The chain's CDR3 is CASSQDYRAHGYTF. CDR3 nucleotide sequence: TGTGCCAGCAGCCAAGATTACAGGGCACATGGCTACACCTTC.